These 7 T cell receptor beta chains originate from one sample sequenced in a study of OX40 agonist ivuxolimab in advanced cancers. TCRdb's copy holds only in-frame clones and misses some; the assay was immunoSEQ multiplex PCR. Of 70,000 to 95,000 clones in the sample, about 91% were seen once. The specimen was CD4+ or CD8+ T cells sorted from blood, collected in a trial of the OX40 agonist ivuxolimab. The receptors stem from an adult with an advanced solid tumor such as melanoma, head and neck, liver or kidney cancer.

This clone appeared a few times. The rearrangement links TRBV7-9 to TRBJ1-2; 7 bases are a match to TRBD1. J was trimmed by 11 bases and V by 2 bases; bases with no gene match: 5. Per the germline V gene, CDR1 is SEHNR and CDR2 is FQNEAQ (reference sequence). The CDR3 is 12 residues long. Here the CDR3 DNA reads TGTGCCAGCAGCTTAAGTACAGGGGAGTACACCTTC. This gives the protein CASSLSTGEYTF.

This clone was found once. The chain has TRBV11-1 and TRBJ2-5; perhaps TRBD1 as D (6 bases). Germline loops: CDR1 SGHAT, CDR2 FQDESV (reference sequence). Trimming took 5 bases from V and 3 from J, leaving 10 bases between them. This CDR3 is built from 13 residues. The CDR3 sequence is CASSLGQKETQYF. The CDR3 bases are TGTGCCAGCAGCCTTGGACAGAAAGAGACCCAGTACTTC.

V and J are TRBV4-2 and TRBJ2-5, with 8 bases matching TRBD2. Trimming took 1 base from V and 1 from J; bases not matched to a gene: 8. There are 17 residues in the CDR3. CDR1 and CDR2 (germline): LGHNA, YNFKEQ. As DNA, the CDR3 is TGTGCCAGCAGCCAAGGACGCCAGCGGGAGTCCCAAGAGACCCAGTACTTC. Translating it yields CASSQGRQRESQETQYF.

The chain links TRBV9 to TRBJ1-2, with 12 positions matching TRBD1. This CDR3 is 16 amino acids long. The germline V gene has CDR1 SGDLS and CDR2 YYNGEE. V lost 3 bases, J lost 4 bases, and 7 bases stayed unmatched. In DNA form, the CDR3 reads TGTGCCAGCAGCGACCCGGGACAGGGGGCGTTCTATGGCTACACCTTC. Residues: CASSDPGQGAFYGYTF.

CDR3 loop: CASSQFRGGRSYNSPLHF. For the CDR3, the DNA is TGCGCCAGCAGCCAATTCCGGGGGGGCCGCTCCTATAATTCACCCCTCCACTTT. J is TRBJ1-6 and V is TRBV4-3, with a weak D call TRBD1 (6 bases). Deletions cut 2 bases from V and 0 bases from J, with 14 bases between. Germline V gene lookup returns CDR1 LGHNA and CDR2 YSLEER. This CDR3 region has 18 residues.

In DNA form, the CDR3 reads TGTGCCAGCAGCCCAACTTTCGGGGAGCTGTTTTTT. This gives the protein CASSPTFGELFF. The chain couples TRBV7-8 to TRBJ2-2, with unresolved D. Germline V gives CDR1 SGHVS, CDR2 FQNEAQ. V lost 5 bases to trimming and J lost 7 bases, with 8 bases between them. The CDR3 covers 12 residues. Looking up the rest from reference TRBV7-8 and TRBJ2-2 gives the full variable domain: GAGVSQSPRYKVAKRGQDVALRCDPISGHVSLFWYQQALGQGPEFLTYFQNEAQLDKSGLPSDRFFAERPEGSVSTLKIQRTQQEDSAVYLCASSPTFGELFFGEGSRLTVL.

V is TRBV5-1 and J is TRBJ2-1; 8 nucleotides match TRBD2. V lost 4 bases to trimming and J lost 5 bases; unmatched junction nucleotides: 8. CDR1 is SGHRS and CDR2 is YFSETQ in the germline V gene. This CDR3 region has 15 residues. CDR3 coding DNA: TGCGCCAGCAGCACGTCGGGGGGGATAGACAATGAGCAGTTCTTC. This gives the protein CASSTSGGIDNEQFF.